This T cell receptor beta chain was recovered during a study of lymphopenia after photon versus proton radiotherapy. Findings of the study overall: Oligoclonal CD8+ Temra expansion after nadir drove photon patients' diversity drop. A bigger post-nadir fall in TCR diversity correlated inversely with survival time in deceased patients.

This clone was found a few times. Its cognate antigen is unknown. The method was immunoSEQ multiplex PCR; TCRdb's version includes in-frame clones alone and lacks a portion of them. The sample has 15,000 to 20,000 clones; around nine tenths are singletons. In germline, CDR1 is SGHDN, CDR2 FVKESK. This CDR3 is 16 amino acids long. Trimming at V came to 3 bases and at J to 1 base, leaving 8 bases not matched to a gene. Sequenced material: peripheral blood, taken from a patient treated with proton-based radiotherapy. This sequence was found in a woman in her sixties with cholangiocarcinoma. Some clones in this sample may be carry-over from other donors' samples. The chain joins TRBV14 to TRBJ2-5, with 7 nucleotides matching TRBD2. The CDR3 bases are TGTGCCAGCAGCCACAAGGTGCGGGGGACCCAAGAGACCCAGTACTTC. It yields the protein CASSHKVRGTQETQYF.